This TCR beta chain was profiled in a study of human thymus T cells. Clones were sequenced by immunoSEQ multiplex PCR, and TCRdb holds only the in-frame ones, with some missing. The repertoire has some 120,000 clones, around 94% of them found once; the top ten carry around 0.025%. It was from resections taken during corrective heart surgery that the thymus tissue came. The origin of this receptor is a boy under three years old with a congenital heart defect but otherwise immunologically healthy. Sequenced input: thymus tissue.

The CDR3 DNA reads as TGTGCCAGCAGCTTAGCCCAGACGCAGGACTTTTGGCAAACGCAGTATTTT. Translation: CASSLAQTQDFWQTQYF. The V and J genes are TRBV7-2 and TRBJ2-3, with TRBD2 as a possible D gene (5 bases). The CDR3 has 17 residues. The V gene's germline CDR1 is SGHTA and CDR2 FQGNSA. Trimming removed 0 bases from V and 9 bases from J, with 22 bases in between.